Listed below are T cell receptor beta chains from one sample, sequenced in a study of CD8+ T cells in alopecia areata. Here immunoSEQ multiplex PCR was the method, and the copy in TCRdb shows in-frame clones only, minus some. The data contain approximately 150,000 clones, around three fifths of them singletons. The material was CD4+ T cells sorted from blood, obtained at week 24, from a patient treated with tofacitinib. The source is a human donor with alopecia areata. Each CDR3 is given with its conserved first and last residue. A D gene is named only where the DNA matches it firmly. For some rows the clone size is stated as once, few or many, or as a class when expanded; others skip it.

D gene	clone size	V gene	J gene	CDR3 DNA	CDR3 protein
NA	few	TRBV30	TRBJ1-4	TGTGCCTGGAGCAATTTGGGGGCAGCTAATGAAAAACTGTTTTTT	CAWSNLGAANEKLFF
NA	NA	TRBV30	TRBJ2-3	TGTGCCTGGAAGACCTCTGGCACAGATACGCAGTATTTT	CAWKTSGTDTQYF
NA	NA	TRBV28	TRBJ1-4	TGTGCCAGCAGTGGAGTTGCTGAAAAACTGTTTTTT	CASSGVAEKLFF
NA	NA	TRBV19	TRBJ1-1	TGTGCCAGTATACAGGGGAACACTGAAGCTTTCTTT	CASIQGNTEAFF
NA	once	TRBV4-1	TRBJ1-2	TGCGCCAGCAGCCAACCCGTCACAAGCAACTATGGCTACACCTTC	CASSQPVTSNYGYTF
NA	few	TRBV10-3	TRBJ2-1	TGTGCCATCTGGACGGACAATGAGCAGTTCTTC	CAIWTDNEQFF
NA	NA	TRBV4-1	TRBJ1-4	TGCGCCAGCAGATCCGTGCAGGGAGAAAAACTGTTTTTT	CASRSVQGEKLFF
TRBD1	NA	TRBV25-1	TRBJ2-4	TGTGCCAGCAGTGGGACAGGGGGCATGGCCAAAAACATTCAGTACTTC	CASSGTGGMAKNIQYF
TRBD1	NA	TRBV27	TRBJ2-2	TGTGCCAGCACCCCGAGACAGGGGGCCGGGGAGCTGTTTTTT	CASTPRQGAGELFF
NA	NA	TRBV6-5	TRBJ1-2	TGTGCCAGCAGTTCTCCAACAGGGAGGTATGGCTACACCTTC	CASSSPTGRYGYTF
NA	few	TRBV6-6	TRBJ2-5	TGTGCCAGCAGTTCACAGGGGAGGGTAGAGACCCAGTACTTC	CASSSQGRVETQYF
TRBD1	once	TRBV19	TRBJ1-1	TGTGCCAGTACCAACCAGGGGGGGTCAGTGAACACTGAAGCTTTCTTT	CASTNQGGSVNTEAFF
NA	few	TRBV2	TRBJ1-6	TGTGCCAGCAGTGATTCGACAGGTGCTGGGGTCGATTCACCCCTCCACTTT	CASSDSTGAGVDSPLHF
NA	NA	TRBV7-9	TRBJ2-5	TGTGCCAGCAGCCCGGCGGCAGAGACCCAGTACTTC	CASSPAAETQYF
NA	NA	TRBV29-1	TRBJ1-5	TGCAGCGTTAAAGTGACGGGGGGCAATCAGCCCCAGCATTTT	CSVKVTGGNQPQHF
NA	NA	TRBV27	TRBJ1-2	TGTGCCAGCAGTTCCAGGGCTAACTATGGCTACACCTTC	CASSSRANYGYTF
NA	few	TRBV5-1	TRBJ2-7	TGCGCCAGCAGCTTACAGGATTTTTACGAGCAGTACTTC	CASSLQDFYEQYF
NA	NA	TRBV29-1	TRBJ2-7	TGCAGCGTCTCGGATACAACCTACGAGCAGTACTTC	CSVSDTTYEQYF
NA	NA	TRBV5-1	TRBJ2-3	TGCGCCAGCACCCGGGACACTGGCACAGATACGCAGTATTTT	CASTRDTGTDTQYF
NA	NA	TRBV28	TRBJ2-5	TGTGCCAGCAGTTCGGCAGGGCGTGAGACCCAGTACTTC	CASSSAGRETQYF
NA	NA	TRBV4-1	TRBJ1-5	TGCGCCAGCAGCCAAGCGCAGGGGCCGGGGCAAAATCAGCCCCAGCATTTT	CASSQAQGPGQNQPQHF
NA	NA	TRBV25-1	TRBJ2-7	TGTGCCAGCAGTGAATTAGGCAGCTCCTCCTACGAGCAGTACTTC	CASSELGSSSYEQYF
TRBD1	NA	TRBV29-1	TRBJ2-7	TGCAGCGTTGACTCCCCCGGGACAGGGCGTTACGAGCAGTACTTC	CSVDSPGTGRYEQYF
NA	NA	TRBV19	TRBJ2-3	TGTGCCAGTAGTTTGGGGAAATATACGCAGTATTTT	CASSLGKYTQYF
NA	NA	TRBV5-1	TRBJ2-6	TGCGCCAGCAGCTTGGCTAACTCTGGGGCCAACGTCCTGACTTTC	CASSLANSGANVLTF
NA	NA	TRBV29-1	TRBJ1-2	TGCAGCGTCCAAAACATCGCAGCGAACAGGGTTGGCGGCTACACCTTC	CSVQNIAANRVGGYTF
TRBD1	NA	TRBV29-1	TRBJ1-1	TGCAGCGTGGCCGGGACAGGGGTCTATGAAGCTTTCTTT	CSVAGTGVYEAFF
TRBD2	NA	TRBV30	TRBJ2-1	TGTGCCTGGAGTGGCCCCCGGCTAGCGGGGAGATACAATGAGCAGTTCTTC	CAWSGPRLAGRYNEQFF
NA	NA	TRBV30	TRBJ1-2	TGTGCCTGGAGTGTAACCGGGGAGAGAAGCTACACCTTC	CAWSVTGERSYTF
NA	NA	TRBV30	TRBJ1-1	TGTGCCTGGACCCGGGGCCAGAACACTGAAGCTTTCTTT	CAWTRGQNTEAFF
NA	NA	TRBV7-9	TRBJ2-7	TGTGCCAGCAGCCCCCCCGGACTGGGAAGGGCCTACGAGCAGTACTTC	CASSPPGLGRAYEQYF
NA	NA	TRBV4-1	TRBJ2-2	TGCGCCAGCAGCCAAGATTTGTCGGGTCCTCCTTCCTCGGGCTTCAGCCCCGGGGAGCTGTTTTTT	CASSQDLSGPPSSGFSPGELFF
NA	NA	TRBV4-1	TRBJ1-2	TGCGCCAGCAGCCAATGGGGGGATGGCTACACCTTC	CASSQWGDGYTF
NA	few	TRBV7-3	TRBJ2-6	TGTGCCAGCAGCTTATTCTCTGGGGCCAACGTCCTGACTTTC	CASSLFSGANVLTF
NA	few	TRBV30	TRBJ2-7	TGTGCCTGGACCCCTCGGTGGCGGAAAATCGAGCAGTACTTC	CAWTPRWRKIEQYF
NA	NA	TRBV29-1	TRBJ1-1	TGCAGCGTTGAAGAGTTAATCACTGAAGCTTTCTTT	CSVEELITEAFF
TRBD1	NA	TRBV6-6	TRBJ2-7	TGTGCCAGCAGTACACCGGGACAGGGTACCTACGAGCAGTACTTC	CASSTPGQGTYEQYF
NA	NA	TRBV4-1	TRBJ2-7	TGCGCCAGCAGCCAAGGAGAGGCTAACTACGAGCAGTACTTC	CASSQGEANYEQYF
NA	NA	TRBV30	TRBJ2-7	TGTGCCTGGAGTGTCATCCGGAGATCCTACGAGCAGTACTTC	CAWSVIRRSYEQYF
NA	NA	TRBV4-2	TRBJ2-5	TGTGCCAGCAGCCAAGAGATGCTAGCTAAACAAGAGACCCAGTACTTC	CASSQEMLAKQETQYF
NA	many	TRBV20-1	TRBJ2-7	TGCAGTGCCAACGAGCAGTACTTC	CSANEQYF
NA	NA	TRBV18	TRBJ2-6	TGTGCCAGCTCACCTAGCTCTGGGGCCAACGTCCTGACTTTC	CASSPSSGANVLTF
NA	NA	TRBV23-1	TRBJ2-6	TGCGCCAGCAGTCAATTCCCCCCGACGGTAGGTTCTGGGGCCAACGTCCTGACTTTC	CASSQFPPTVGSGANVLTF
NA	NA	TRBV6-1	TRBJ2-2	TGTGCCAGCAGTTCCCGTCTGGGGGAGCTGTTTTTT	CASSSRLGELFF
TRBD1	NA	TRBV27	TRBJ2-2	TGTGCCAGCAGTGCGGACAGGGGGAGAACCGGGGAGCTGTTTTTT	CASSADRGRTGELFF
NA	NA	TRBV5-1	TRBJ2-7	TGCGCCAGCAGCTTGGTTCCCTCCTCGGGGGACTACGAGCAGTACTTC	CASSLVPSSGDYEQYF
TRBD2	NA	TRBV2	TRBJ2-3	TGTGCCAGCAGGAGTTCTAGCGGGCGAGATACGCAGTATTTT	CASRSSSGRDTQYF
NA	NA	TRBV4-2	TRBJ1-2	TGTGCCAGCAGCCAAGATCAGTTGTATGGCTACACCTTC	CASSQDQLYGYTF
TRBD1	NA	TRBV30	TRBJ2-7	TGTGCCTGGAGCAAGGGGGCGCGTTACGAGCAGTACTTC	CAWSKGARYEQYF
NA	NA	TRBV5-6	TRBJ2-5	TGTGCCAGCAGCTTGCGGGCAGGGGAGACCCAGTACTTC	CASSLRAGETQYF
NA	NA	TRBV30	TRBJ2-7	TGTGCCTGGAAGTTCAAGAGCTCCTACGAGCAGTACTTC	CAWKFKSSYEQYF
NA	NA	TRBV7-6	TRBJ2-2	TGTGCCAGCAGCCCCAGCGACAGTGCCACCGGGGAGCTGTTTTTT	CASSPSDSATGELFF
NA	NA	TRBV4-2	TRBJ2-5	TGTGCCAGCAGCCAAGAGATCCTCGAAGAGACCCAGTACTTC	CASSQEILEETQYF
NA	NA	TRBV29-1	TRBJ1-2	TGCAGCGTTTCCTGGAACTATGGCTACACCTTC	CSVSWNYGYTF
NA	NA	TRBV7-3	TRBJ2-3	TGTGCCAGCAGTGATGGGGTTACGGATACGCAGTATTTT	CASSDGVTDTQYF